Listed below are T cell receptor beta chains from one sample, sequenced in a study of cytomegalovirus exposure and HLA in healthy donors. This table comes from immunoSEQ multiplex PCR, and its TCRdb copy is limited to in-frame clones, with some not included. The sample lists 150,000 to 200,000 clones, approximately 96% occurring once. The sample was PBMCs. These receptors were taken from a woman between 18 and 29 years old in good health and CMV-seronegative. Both conserved end residues are part of each CDR3. The D gene is left open where the match is weak. For some rows the clone size is stated as once, few or many, or as a class when expanded; others skip it.

>TRBV6-5|TRBJ1-4|-|TRBD1
CASSRQGTNEKLFF
TGTGCCAGCAGCCGACAGGGGACTAATGAAAAACTGTTTTTT
>TRBV7-2|TRBJ1-1|-|TRBD1
CASGRTGGHTEAFF
TGTGCCAGCGGGCGGACAGGGGGCCACACTGAAGCTTTCTTT
>TRBV6-1|TRBJ2-7|-|TRBD1
CASRDRVGFSEQYF
TGTGCCAGCAGGGACAGGGTAGGTTTTTCCGAGCAGTACTTC
>TRBV7-8|TRBJ2-1|-|TRBD2
CASGHDGVAGSSSYNEQFF
TGTGCCAGCGGTCACGATGGAGTAGCGGGGTCGAGCTCCTACAATGAGCAGTTCTTC
>TRBV6-1|TRBJ2-1|-|-
CASSEEVGATYNEQFF
TGTGCCAGCAGTGAAGAGGTAGGGGCTACCTACAATGAGCAGTTCTTC
>TRBV27|TRBJ2-1|-|TRBD2
CASSSPSGSSHNEQFF
TGTGCCAGCAGTAGCCCCAGCGGGAGTTCCCACAATGAGCAGTTCTTC
>TRBV7-6|TRBJ2-5|-|-
CASSFNPDGGTQYF
TGTGCCAGCAGCTTTAACCCGGACGGAGGGACCCAGTACTTC
>TRBV4-3|TRBJ2-2|-|TRBD1
CASSLGTGRNTGELFF
TGCGCCAGCAGCCTAGGGACAGGTCGGAACACCGGGGAGCTGTTTTTT
>TRBV5-6|TRBJ1-2|-|-
CASSLRRVQLNYGYTF
TGTGCCAGCAGCCTCCGGAGAGTCCAACTTAACTATGGCTACACCTTC
>TRBV2|TRBJ2-7|-|TRBD2
CASSEELGGTYEQYF
TGTGCCAGCAGTGAAGAACTCGGGGGGACCTACGAGCAGTACTTC
>TRBV2|TRBJ1-5|once|-
CASSLQGNQPQHF
TGTGCCAGCAGTCTGCAGGGAAATCAGCCCCAGCATTTT
>TRBV13|TRBJ2-2|once|TRBD2
CASSSGLESNTGELFF
TGTGCCAGCAGCTCAGGACTAGAGTCGAACACCGGGGAGCTGTTTTTT
>TRBV7-9|TRBJ1-2|-|TRBD1
CASSHPGTGGYGYTF
TGTGCCAGCAGCCATCCCGGGACAGGGGGGTATGGCTACACCTTC
>TRBV2|TRBJ1-2|once|-
CASSEGGRGGANYGYTF
TGTGCCAGCAGTGAAGGGGGCAGGGGAGGGGCTAACTATGGCTACACCTTC
>TRBV2|TRBJ2-1|once|TRBD2
CASSASGGHVKNNEQFF
TGTGCCAGCAGTGCTAGCGGGGGCCACGTTAAAAACAATGAGCAGTTCTTC
>TRBV7-6|TRBJ2-6|-|TRBD1
CASSLQGAGANVLTF
TGTGCCAGCAGCTTGCAGGGGGCTGGGGCCAACGTCCTGACTTTC
>TRBV4-1|TRBJ1-1|-|TRBD1
CASSTTGQGKAEAFF
TGCGCCAGCAGCACCACAGGACAGGGCAAGGCTGAAGCTTTCTTT
>TRBV19|TRBJ2-3|-|TRBD2
CASSSRGGNTDTQYF
TGTGCCAGTAGTAGCCGGGGGGGAAACACAGATACGCAGTATTTT
>TRBV9|TRBJ2-5|-|-
CASSVGGQKETQYF
TGTGCCAGCAGCGTGGGGGGGCAGAAAGAGACCCAGTACTTC
>TRBV27|TRBJ2-2|-|-
CASSSLNTGELFF
TGTGCCAGCAGTTCCCTTAACACCGGGGAGCTGTTTTTT
>TRBV5-4|TRBJ2-7|-|-
CASSFGGPYEQYF
TGTGCCAGCAGCTTCGGGGGACCCTACGAGCAGTACTTC
>TRBV7-9|TRBJ2-1|-|-
CASSSPFGRGLNEQFF
TGTGCCAGCAGCTCGCCCTTTGGTAGGGGCCTCAATGAGCAGTTCTTC
>TRBV5-6|TRBJ2-3|-|TRBD2
CASSAGTSRIDTQYF
TGTGCCAGCAGCGCCGGGACTAGCCGTATAGATACGCAGTATTTT
>TRBV11-2|TRBJ1-3|-|TRBD1
CASSLWQGAPGNTIYF
TGTGCCAGCAGCTTATGGCAGGGGGCGCCAGGAAACACCATATATTTT
>TRBV4-3|TRBJ2-2|-|TRBD1
CASSQDGTVNTGELFF
TGCGCCAGCAGCCAGGACGGGACAGTGAACACCGGGGAGCTGTTTTTT
>TRBV7-3|TRBJ2-1|-|TRBD2
CASSLASGDGNEQFF
TGTGCCAGCAGCTTAGCTAGCGGGGATGGGAATGAGCAGTTCTTC
>TRBV30|TRBJ2-3|-|TRBD1
CAWFARDRLSTDTQYF
TGTGCCTGGTTCGCTAGGGACAGGCTGAGCACAGATACGCAGTATTTT
>TRBV6-6|TRBJ1-1|-|-
CASSYAGPEAFF
TGTGCCAGCAGTTACGCAGGGCCAGAAGCTTTCTTT
>TRBV19|TRBJ1-3|-|TRBD1
CASSTGQGRNTIYF
TGTGCCAGTAGTACAGGACAGGGTCGCAACACCATATATTTT
>TRBV7-9|TRBJ1-1|-|TRBD1
CASRGQLNTEAFF
TGTGCCAGCAGGGGACAGCTAAACACTGAAGCTTTCTTT
>TRBV27|TRBJ1-2|-|TRBD1
CASSLDRGHYGYTF
TGTGCCAGCAGTTTAGACAGGGGGCACTATGGCTACACCTTC
>TRBV2|TRBJ1-6|few|-
CASSSETQNSPLHF
TGTGCCAGCAGTTCGGAGACTCAGAATTCACCCCTCCACTTT
>TRBV7-3|TRBJ2-2|-|TRBD1
CASSLTVGGDGTGELFF
TGTGCCAGCAGCTTAACGGTAGGGGGCGATGGCACCGGGGAGCTGTTTTTT
>TRBV7-8|TRBJ1-4|-|-
CASSNQGGRDNEKLFF
TGTGCCAGCAGCAACCAAGGGGGTAGGGATAATGAAAAACTGTTTTTT
>TRBV11-2|TRBJ2-1|-|-
CASSFELFSYNEQFF
TGTGCCAGCAGCTTTGAACTATTCTCCTACAATGAGCAGTTCTTC
>TRBV19|TRBJ2-1|-|-
CASTARGSAYNEQFF
TGTGCCAGTACCGCCCGGGGGTCCGCCTACAATGAGCAGTTCTTC
>TRBV5-4|TRBJ1-2|-|TRBD1
CASSRETGGGIKGYTF
TGTGCCAGCAGCAGGGAAACAGGGGGCGGAATTAAAGGCTACACCTTC
>TRBV5-5|TRBJ1-3|-|-
CASSLSQGNTIYF
TGTGCCAGCAGCCTCTCACAGGGAAACACCATATATTTT
>TRBV11-2|TRBJ1-1|-|TRBD1
CASSLAQGAGNTEAFF
TGTGCCAGCAGCTTAGCACAGGGGGCGGGTAACACTGAAGCTTTCTTT
>TRBV30|TRBJ1-2|-|-
CAWSGTGWYGYTF
TGTGCCTGGAGTGGTACAGGGTGGTATGGCTACACCTTC
>TRBV11-1|TRBJ2-7|-|-
CASSARTGTAGQYF
TGTGCCAGCAGCGCACGGACCGGGACTGCTGGGCAGTACTTC
>TRBV7-2|TRBJ2-1|-|TRBD2
CASSLGLASYNEQFF
TGTGCCAGCAGCTTAGGACTAGCCTCCTACAATGAGCAGTTCTTC
>TRBV7-2|TRBJ1-4|-|-
CASSLSLRIGEKLFF
TGTGCCAGCAGCTTATCACTAAGGATAGGAGAAAAACTGTTTTTT
>TRBV27|TRBJ2-2|-|TRBD2
CASSFVLAGFSTGELFF
TGTGCCAGCAGTTTTGTTCTAGCGGGGTTCAGCACCGGGGAGCTGTTTTTT
>TRBV25-1|TRBJ2-3|-|-
CASSELSSTDTQYF
TGTGCCAGCAGTGAATTGAGTAGCACAGATACGCAGTATTTT
>TRBV4-1|TRBJ2-2|-|TRBD2
CASSQVGLAGENTGELFF
TGCGCCAGCAGCCAAGTAGGACTAGCGGGGGAGAACACCGGGGAGCTGTTTTTT
>TRBV18|TRBJ1-1|once|-
CASHSLTDTEAFF
TGTGCCAGCCATTCGTTAACGGACACTGAAGCTTTCTTT
>TRBV5-1|TRBJ1-5|-|-
CASSPGQYSNQPQHF
TGCGCCAGCAGCCCCGGACAGTATAGCAATCAGCCCCAGCATTTT
>TRBV6-5|TRBJ1-2|-|TRBD1
CASRTSDRGHYGYTF
TGTGCCAGCAGAACTTCGGACAGGGGGCACTATGGCTACACCTTC
>TRBV7-3|TRBJ2-2|-|-
CASSFGPRELFF
TGTGCCAGCAGCTTTGGGCCCCGGGAGCTGTTTTTT